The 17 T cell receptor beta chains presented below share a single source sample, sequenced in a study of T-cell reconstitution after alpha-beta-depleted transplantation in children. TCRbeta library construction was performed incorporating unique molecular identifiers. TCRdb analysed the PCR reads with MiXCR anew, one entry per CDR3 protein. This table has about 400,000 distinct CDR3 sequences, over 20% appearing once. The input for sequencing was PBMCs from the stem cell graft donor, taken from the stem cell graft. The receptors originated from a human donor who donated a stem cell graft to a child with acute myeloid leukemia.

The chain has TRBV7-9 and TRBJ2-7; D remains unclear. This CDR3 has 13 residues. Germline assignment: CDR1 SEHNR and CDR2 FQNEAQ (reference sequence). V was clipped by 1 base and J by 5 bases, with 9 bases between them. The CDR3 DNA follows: TGTGCCAGCAGCTTAGGACGGGCCAACGAGCAGTACTTC. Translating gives CASSLGRANEQYF.

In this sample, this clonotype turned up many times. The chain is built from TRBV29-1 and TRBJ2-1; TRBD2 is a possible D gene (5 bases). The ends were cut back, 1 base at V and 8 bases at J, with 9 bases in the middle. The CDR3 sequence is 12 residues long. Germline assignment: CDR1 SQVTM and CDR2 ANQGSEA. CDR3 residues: CSVEAAGDEQFF. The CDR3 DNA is TGCAGCGTTGAAGCCGCCGGGGATGAGCAGTTCTTC.

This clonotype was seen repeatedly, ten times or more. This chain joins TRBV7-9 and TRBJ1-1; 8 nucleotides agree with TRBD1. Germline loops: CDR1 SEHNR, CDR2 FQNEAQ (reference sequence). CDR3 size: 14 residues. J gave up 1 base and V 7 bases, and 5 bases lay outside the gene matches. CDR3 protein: CASTGGVQNTEAFF. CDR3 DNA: TGTGCCAGCACAGGGGGCGTGCAGAACACTGAAGCTTTCTTT.

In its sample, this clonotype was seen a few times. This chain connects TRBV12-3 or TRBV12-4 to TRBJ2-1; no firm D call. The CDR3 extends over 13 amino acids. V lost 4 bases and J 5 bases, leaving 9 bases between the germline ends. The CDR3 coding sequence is TGTGCCAGCAGTTACGCGGCGGACAATGAGCAGTTCTTC. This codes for CASSYAADNEQFF.

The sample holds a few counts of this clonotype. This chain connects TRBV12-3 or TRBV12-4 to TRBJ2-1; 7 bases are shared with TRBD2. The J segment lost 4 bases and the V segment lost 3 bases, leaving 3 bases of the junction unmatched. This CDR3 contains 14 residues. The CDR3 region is CASSLSGKYNEQFF. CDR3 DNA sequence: TGTGCCAGCAGTTTGAGCGGGAAATACAATGAGCAGTTCTTC.

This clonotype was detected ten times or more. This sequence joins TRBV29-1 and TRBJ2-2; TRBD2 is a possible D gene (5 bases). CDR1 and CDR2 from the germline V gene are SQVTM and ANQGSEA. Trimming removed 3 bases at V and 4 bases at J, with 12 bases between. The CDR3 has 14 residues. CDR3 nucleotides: TGCAGCGTTGATCCGGGTGGGAGCACCGGGGAGCTGTTTTTT. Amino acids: CSVDPGGSTGELFF.

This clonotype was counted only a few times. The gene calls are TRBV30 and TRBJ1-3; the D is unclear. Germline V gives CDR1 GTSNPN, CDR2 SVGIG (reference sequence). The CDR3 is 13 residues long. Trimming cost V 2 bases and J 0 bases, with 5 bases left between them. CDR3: CAWSQSSGNTIYF. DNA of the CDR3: TGTGCCTGGAGTCAGAGCTCTGGAAACACCATATATTTT.

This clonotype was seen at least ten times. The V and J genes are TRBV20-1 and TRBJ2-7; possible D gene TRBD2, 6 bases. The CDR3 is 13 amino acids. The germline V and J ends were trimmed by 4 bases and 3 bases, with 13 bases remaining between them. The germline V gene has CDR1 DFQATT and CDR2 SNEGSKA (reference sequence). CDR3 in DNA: TGCAGTGCTAAAGGACCGGGGGACTACGAGCAGTACTTC. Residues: CSAKGPGDYEQYF.

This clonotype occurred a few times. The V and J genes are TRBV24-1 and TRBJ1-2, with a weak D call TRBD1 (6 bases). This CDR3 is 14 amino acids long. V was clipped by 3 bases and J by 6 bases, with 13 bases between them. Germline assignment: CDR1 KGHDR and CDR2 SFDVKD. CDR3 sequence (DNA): TGTGCCACCAGTGATAAACAGGGAAGGAATGGCTACACCTTC. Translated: CATSDKQGRNGYTF.

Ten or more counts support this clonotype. Here the CDR3 reads CSARASGTYNEQFF. CDR3 nucleotide sequence: TGCAGTGCTAGAGCTAGCGGAACCTACAATGAGCAGTTCTTC. J is TRBJ2-1 and V is TRBV20-1; 7 bases align to TRBD2. This CDR3 spans 14 amino acids. The V gene's germline CDR1 is DFQATT and CDR2 SNEGSKA (reference sequence). Losses at the gene ends were 1 base for V and 2 bases for J; bases not matched to a gene: 2.

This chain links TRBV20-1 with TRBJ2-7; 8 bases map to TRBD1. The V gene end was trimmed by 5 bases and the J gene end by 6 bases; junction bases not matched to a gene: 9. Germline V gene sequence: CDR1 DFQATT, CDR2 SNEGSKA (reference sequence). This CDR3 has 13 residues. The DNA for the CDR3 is TGCAGTGCTGGGAGACAGGGGTTCGTCGAGCAGTACTTC. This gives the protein CSAGRQGFVEQYF.

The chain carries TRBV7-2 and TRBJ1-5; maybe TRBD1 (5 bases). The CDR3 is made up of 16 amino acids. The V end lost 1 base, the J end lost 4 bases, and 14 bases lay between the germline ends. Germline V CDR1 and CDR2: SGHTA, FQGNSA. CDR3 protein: CASSLEGAMRNQPQHF. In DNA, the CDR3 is TGTGCCAGCAGCTTAGAAGGGGCCATGAGGAATCAGCCCCAGCATTTT.

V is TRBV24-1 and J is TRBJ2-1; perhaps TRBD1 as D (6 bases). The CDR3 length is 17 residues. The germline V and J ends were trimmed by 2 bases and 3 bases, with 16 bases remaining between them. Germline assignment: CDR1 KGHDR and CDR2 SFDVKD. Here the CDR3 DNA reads TGTGCCACCAGTGATTGGCACCCGAGGACAGTCTACAATGAGCAGTTCTTC. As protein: CATSDWHPRTVYNEQFF.

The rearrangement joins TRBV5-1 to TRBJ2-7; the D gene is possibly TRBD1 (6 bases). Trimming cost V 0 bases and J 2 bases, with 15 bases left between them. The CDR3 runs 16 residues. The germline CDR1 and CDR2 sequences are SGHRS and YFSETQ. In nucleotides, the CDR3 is TGCGCCAGCAGCTTGGGGGGGACACCGAAGACCTACGAGCAGTACTTC. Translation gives CASSLGGTPKTYEQYF.

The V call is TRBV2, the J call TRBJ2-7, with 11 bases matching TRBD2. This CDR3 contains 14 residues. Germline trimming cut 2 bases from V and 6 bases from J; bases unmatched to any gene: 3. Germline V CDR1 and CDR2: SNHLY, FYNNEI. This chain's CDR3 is CASSEILAGVEQYF. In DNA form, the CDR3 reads TGTGCCAGCAGTGAAATACTAGCGGGAGTCGAGCAGTACTTC.

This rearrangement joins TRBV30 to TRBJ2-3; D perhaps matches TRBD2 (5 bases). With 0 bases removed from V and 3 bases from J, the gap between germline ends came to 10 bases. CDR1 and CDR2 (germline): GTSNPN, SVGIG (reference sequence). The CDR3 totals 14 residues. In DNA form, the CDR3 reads TGTGCCTGGAGTGTTACTAGAGGGACAGATACGCAGTATTTT. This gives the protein CAWSVTRGTDTQYF.

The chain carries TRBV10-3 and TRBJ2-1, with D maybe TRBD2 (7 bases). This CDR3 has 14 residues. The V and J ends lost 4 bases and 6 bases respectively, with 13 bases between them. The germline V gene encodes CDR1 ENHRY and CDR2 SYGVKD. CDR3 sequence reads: CAISGSGEGNEQFF. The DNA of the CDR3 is TGTGCCATCAGTGGGTCAGGGGAGGGCAATGAGCAGTTCTTC.